These 3 T cell receptor beta chains share one sample of origin, sequenced in a study of T cell repertoires in ileal Crohn's disease. Measured with immunoSEQ multiplex PCR; TCRdb has only the in-frame clones, and not every one. This table holds about 4,500 clones, about 80% found once. Time point here: inflamed ileum from the surgical specimen. Sample: ileal tissue. The source of these receptors is an adult with Crohn's disease.

CDR3 DNA sequence: TGTGCCAGCAGCTTCGGTCCGAACACTGAAGCTTTCTTT. Translating it yields CASSFGPNTEAFF. The chain is built from TRBV11-3 and TRBJ1-1; D is unclear. There are 13 residues in the CDR3. The germline gives CDR1 SGHNT, CDR2 YENEEA. Trimming left V 3 bases short and J 1 base short, with 6 bases between.

This rearrangement joins TRBV5-1 to TRBJ2-7; D is perhaps TRBD1 or TRBD2 (6 bases each). V shed 8 bases and J shed 6 bases, with 21 bases lying between them. The CDR3 runs 14 residues. Germline loops: CDR1 SGHRS, CDR2 YFSETQ. Here the CDR3 reads CASRRGGGPLEQYF. The CDR3 DNA reads as TGCGCCAGTCGCCGGGGTGGGGGGCCCCTCGAGCAGTACTTC.

Only one count was recorded for this clone. It is likely a read error, because the conserved phenylalanine at the end of the CDR3 is missing. The chain is built from TRBV28 and TRBJ2-7; 8 bases agree with TRBD2. The germline V gene has CDR1 MDHEN and CDR2 SYDVKM. Germline trimming cut 9 bases from V and 4 bases from J; bases unmatched to any gene: 11. CDR3 length equals 14 residues. The chain's CDR3 is CASTRASGLYEQYL. CDR3 nucleotide sequence: TGTGCCAGTACTAGGGCTAGCGGGCTTTACGAGCAGTACCTC.